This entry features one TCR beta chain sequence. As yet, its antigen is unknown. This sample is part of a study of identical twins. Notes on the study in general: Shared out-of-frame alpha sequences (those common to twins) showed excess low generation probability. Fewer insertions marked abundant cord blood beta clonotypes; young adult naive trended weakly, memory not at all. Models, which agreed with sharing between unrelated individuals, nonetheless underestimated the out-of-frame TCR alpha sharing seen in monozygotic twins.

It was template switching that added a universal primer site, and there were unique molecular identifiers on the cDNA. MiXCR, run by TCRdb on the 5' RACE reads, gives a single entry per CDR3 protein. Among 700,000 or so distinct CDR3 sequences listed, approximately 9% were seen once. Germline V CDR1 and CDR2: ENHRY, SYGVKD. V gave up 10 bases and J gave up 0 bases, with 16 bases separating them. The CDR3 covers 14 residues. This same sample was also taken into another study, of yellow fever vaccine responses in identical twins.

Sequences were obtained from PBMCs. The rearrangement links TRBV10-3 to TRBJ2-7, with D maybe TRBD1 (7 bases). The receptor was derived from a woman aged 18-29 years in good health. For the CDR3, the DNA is TGTGCCACCCAACCCAGGGGGGACTCCTACGAGCAGTACTTC. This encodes CATQPRGDSYEQYF.